This T cell receptor beta chain was observed in a study of lymphopenia after photon versus proton radiotherapy. Sequenced by immunoSEQ multiplex PCR; TCRdb stores in-frame clones only, minus some. This table holds around 50,000 clones, around 84% found once. This CDR3 is 13 amino acids long. Trimming left V 5 bases short and J 5 bases short, with 14 bases between. Germline CDR1 GTSNPN, CDR2 SVGIG (reference sequence). The sequences come from peripheral blood, collected from a patient treated with proton-based radiotherapy. The chain is built from TRBV30 and TRBJ2-3, with D tentatively TRBD1 (6 bases). This clonotype was sampled from a man aged 55 to 70 with pancreatic cancer. CDR3: CAWGTGHQDTQYF. In nucleotides, the CDR3 is TGTGCCTGGGGAACAGGGCATCAAGATACGCAGTATTTT.